This T cell receptor beta chain emerged from a study of cytomegalovirus exposure and HLA in healthy donors (dated by TCRdb to 2016 to 2017). Regarding the research as a whole: An earlier analysis of approximately 640 of the donors reported more than 250 Gb of sequence data and around 110 million unique TCR beta sequences from some 180 million T cells. About 280 gigabases of sequencing data and around 85 million unique TCR sequences made up an early release that covered roughly 670 HLA-typed donors. Of the 300 to 450 genotyped donors, around 81% fell in the genetic ancestry cluster associated with self-reported Caucasian donors. The aim of the study was to test whether cataloging public T cell receptors could identify signatures of past pathogen exposure. The T cell repertoires of under 750 subjects were profiled by immunosequencing and related to cytomegalovirus serostatus. Along with the roughly 670-subject first cohort, a separate validation cohort of over a hundred different subjects was used. High-throughput TCR immunosequencing, statistical association of individual TCRs with disease status, and machine learning were combined to predict cytomegalovirus infection status. To study patterns of TCR occurrence, a later analysis re-analyzed previously published TCR beta repertoires from 500 to 850 donors and added high-resolution HLA genotyping. The later analysis used no new phenotypic data to find candidate immune exposures, relying instead on TCR beta sequences and their occurrence across donors. An earlier analysis of a few hundred of the donors applied high-throughput TCR beta sequencing to assess whether each TCR beta V gene segment acted as functional or pseudogenic. Donor age, sex, ethnicity and CMV serostatus were compiled together with the repertoire data. In a later genetic analysis, genome-wide SNP genotypes for about 55% of the roughly 700 donors were used, and that subset was treated as a discovery cohort. Every discovery cohort repertoire had been produced on one sequencing platform. Both class I and class II loci were covered by HLA typing, at four-digit resolution. Typing coverage varied by locus: about 629-640 donors for A, B, C, DRB1 and DQB1; roughly 560 for DQA1; more than 600 for DPA1; fewer than 480 for DPB1. Several DR-DQ haplotypes were handled as single units for association and clustering, since linkage in the cohort was strong. On average, around 240,000 unique TCR beta nucleotide sequences were sequenced per donor among a few hundred genotyped donors of the cohort, with roughly 18% of those sequences being non-productive.

Overall results and qualifications from the work: The presence/absence analyses assumed that sequencing depth was roughly uniform across donors, and that assumption may not be true. According to the authors, the approach could potentially be generalized to other disease states and immunological phenotypes. A later genetic analysis reported fewer N-insertions in productive TCRs among donors in an Asian-associated ancestry cluster than the roughly 700-donor mean. In a later analysis, TCR association rates were found to vary across HLA loci, with the most associated TCRs seen for DRB1 alleles and the fewest for HLA-C alleles. In a later analysis, HLA-associated TCR beta chains showed more clonal expansion and lower generation probabilities than non-associated chains that were equally common. A later genetic analysis associated a missense DCLRE1C variant with V-gene and J-gene trimming of TCR beta chains, and an independent cohort replicated the association. Linkage disequilibrium might explain the correlated functional status among segregating V segments, but an unknown experimental factor could not be ruled out. In the study, 150 to 200 TCR beta chains were listed as associated with cytomegalovirus. A further reported finding was that TCR beta sequences accurately predicted the HLA-A and HLA-B alleles for most subjects in the first cohort. Several of the top co-occurrence clusters appeared to be linked to parvovirus B19, influenza, CMV and Epstein-Barr virus, according to a later analysis. When HLA alleles, especially DR and DQ, strongly co-occurred, TCR associations were difficult to assign to individual alleles. Some IMGT-functional V segments, including TRBV6-2 and TRBV6-3, could not be distinguished by the 87-base-pair reads and were therefore excluded. CMV serostatus was the only immune exposure information available for the cohort. Because HLA typing was unavailable for some donors at each locus, only the typed subset was used in association tests. Most TCR sequences were observed very rarely across donors, whereas some public TCRs were present in many individuals. Because counts were too low, roughly 18 rarely observed V segments, including chromosome 9 orphons, were left out of the earlier analysis of some 640 of the donors. A cluster of highly shared sequence variants was judged likely to be a technical artifact of the sequencing pipeline. At a false discovery rate of 0.05, a later analysis linked 16,951 TCR beta sequences to specific HLA alleles. The cohort was sequenced for TCR beta chains only, and without alpha or paired-chain data the features that could be detected were limited. A few of the identified cytomegalovirus-associated TCR beta chains were confirmed in vitro to be specific for cytomegalovirus antigens. Broadly in line with IMGT annotations, most TCR beta V segments showed up in productive rearrangements about 87% or about 30% of the time in an earlier analysis of around 550 of the donors. In both the original and validation cohorts, the classifier was reported to diagnose cytomegalovirus status with high specificity and sensitivity. Most CMV-associated TCR beta chains appeared to be HLA-restricted in a later analysis, and the HLA associations seemed to be driven largely by CMV exposure.

Regarding this clone: Its cognate antigen has yet to be identified.

The receptor library was made with the immunoSEQ multiplex PCR assay. For the multiplex PCR, a mixture combining 60 forward primers for TCR Vbeta segments and 13 reverse primers for TCR Jbeta segments was used. A multiplex PCR assay on genomic DNA amplified the CDR3 region of rearranged TCR beta genes. On the Illumina HiSeq System, the amplified TCR beta libraries were sequenced as 87-base-pair reads. In the authors' own workflow: A later analysis counted tens of millions of unique TCR beta chains across the 670 or so repertoires, and around 9.9 million of these chains were shared by at least two donors. Raw reads were error-corrected and collapsed into unique sequences with a nearest-neighbor algorithm that merged closely related sequences to remove PCR and sequencing errors. Alignment of CDR3 sequences to IMGT reference sequences was used to assign V, D and J gene segments. For a sequence to be retained, a match of at least six nucleotides to both a V gene segment and a J gene segment was required. A rearrangement counted as productive if the CDR3 had no stop codons and remained in frame with V and J, and every other rearrangement counted as non-productive. CDR3 was defined by IMGT convention, running from the second conserved V-encoded cysteine to the conserved J-encoded phenylalanine. Sequences without an unambiguous match to a single V gene segment were excluded from the earlier analysis of 450 to 750 of the donors. An earlier analysis of 587 of the donors classified V segments as functional when productive rearrangements were above 56.7% and as segregating when the standard deviation between donors was above 5%. A statistical classification framework was developed to diagnose cytomegalovirus status using the catalog of TCR beta chain sequences. V and J gene assignment, in a later analysis, came from comparing TCR nucleotide sequences with IMGT/GENE-DB human TR gene sequences. Using the TCRdist pipeline, a later analysis assigned CDR3 sequences along with most-parsimonious VDJ recombination scenarios. In a later analysis, every TCR beta chain was defined by the combination of its CDR3 amino acid sequence and its V-gene family, and reads without a unique V-gene family were dropped. As a way to deal with suspected cross-contamination and a sequencing artifact, a later analysis dropped 640 or so nucleotide sequences that were highly shared and had low generation probability. For each public chain, a later analysis derived a clonal expansion index from normalized ranks of inferred template counts within each repertoire. In a later analysis, generation probabilities were computed with a VDJ recombination model fitted to out-of-frame rearrangements, and the resulting probabilities were checked against IGoR. Hypergeometric tests were used in a later analysis to score TCR-TCR, TCR-HLA and TCR-CMV co-occurrence, with a repertoire-size bias correction applied to the TCR pairs. False discovery rates were estimated in a later analysis by permuting HLA or CMV assignments 20 times. In a later analysis, co-occurring TCRs were grouped with DBSCAN, and TCRdist sequence similarity was added when clustering was performed within HLA-allele-positive subsets. Co-occurrence clustering excluded repertoires with fewer than 30,000 or more than 120,000 public chains, plus five with anomalous nucleotide sharing. TCRdb provides this immuneACCESS table in a form limited to in-frame rearrangements. Some clones are lacking; in checked studies, under half of them reflect an unresolved V gene, and why the rest are absent is not known. V, J and clone size are taken as reported in that table, and D and trimming were inferred from the DNA itself. The table of this sample itemizes some 70,000 clones. The leading ten clones occupy about 4.9% of the sample.

Trimming removed 1 base from V and 2 bases from J; the gene matches leave 6 bases unexplained. From the cysteine up to the phenylalanine, the CDR3 has a length of 15 residues. Only CDR3 DNA is held: 45 bases, read in frame from base 1. CDR1 and CDR2 were assigned from the germline V gene (reference sequence) as GTSNPN and SVGIG. In total, more than 500 healthy bone marrow donors made up the cohort. At the time of sampling, every cohort member was nominally healthy, though immune exposures that went unrecorded were likely present. The donor tested CMV seronegative and was one of the 352 seronegative cohort members. Every donor gave a peripheral blood sample, and the peripheral blood mononuclear cells from that sample were used for TCR beta sequencing. Genomic DNA was extracted from the blood cell samples with the Qiagen DNeasy Blood Extraction Kit.

In this chain, TRBV30 is recombined with TRBJ1-1, with 8 junctional bases fitting TRBD1. Input material: PBMCs. This sequence was found in a middle-aged man in good health and CMV-seronegative. Here is the DNA: TGTGCCTGGAGTGAGAACAGGGGGGAAAACACTGAAGCTTTCTTT. It encodes CAWSENRGENTEAFF.